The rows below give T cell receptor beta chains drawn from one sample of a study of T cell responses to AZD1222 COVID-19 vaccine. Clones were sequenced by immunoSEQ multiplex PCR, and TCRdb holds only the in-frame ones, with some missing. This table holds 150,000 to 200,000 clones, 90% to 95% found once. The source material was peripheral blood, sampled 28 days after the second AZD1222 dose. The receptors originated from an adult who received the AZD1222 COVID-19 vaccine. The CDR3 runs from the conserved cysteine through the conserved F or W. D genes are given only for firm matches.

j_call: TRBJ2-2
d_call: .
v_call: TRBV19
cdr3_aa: CASSGWGLFTGELFF

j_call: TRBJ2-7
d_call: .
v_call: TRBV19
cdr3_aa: CASSPRPMAYEQYF

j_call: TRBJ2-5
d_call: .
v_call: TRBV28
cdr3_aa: CASSRAREYQETQYF

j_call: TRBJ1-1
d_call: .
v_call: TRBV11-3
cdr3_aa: CASSSQWDTEAFF

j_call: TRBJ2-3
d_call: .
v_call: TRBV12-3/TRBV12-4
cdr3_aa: CASSLTSDTQYF

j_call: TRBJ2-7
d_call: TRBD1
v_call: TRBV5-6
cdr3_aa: CASSFGPGQGVKQYF

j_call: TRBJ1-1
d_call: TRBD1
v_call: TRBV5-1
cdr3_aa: CASSRGQLKGTEAFF

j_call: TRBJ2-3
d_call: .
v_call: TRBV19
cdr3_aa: CASSMGPRLTDTQYF

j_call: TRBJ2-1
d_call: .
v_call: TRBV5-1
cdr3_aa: CASSLSPLSSYNEQFF

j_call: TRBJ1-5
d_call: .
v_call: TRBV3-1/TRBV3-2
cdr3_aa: CASSQDGVNQPQHF

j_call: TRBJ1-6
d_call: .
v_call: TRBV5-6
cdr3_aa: CASSYRAYSPLHF

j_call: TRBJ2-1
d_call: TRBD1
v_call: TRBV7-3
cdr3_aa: CASSPTGGSYNEQFF

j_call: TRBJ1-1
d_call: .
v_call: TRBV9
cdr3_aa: CASSVDPGFGTEAFF

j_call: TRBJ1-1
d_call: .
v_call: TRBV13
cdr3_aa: CASSSPTAYTEAFF

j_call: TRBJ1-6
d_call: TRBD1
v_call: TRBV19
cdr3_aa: CASSPLQGVDSPLHF

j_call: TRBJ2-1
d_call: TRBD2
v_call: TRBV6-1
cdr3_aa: CASSERGDHEQFF

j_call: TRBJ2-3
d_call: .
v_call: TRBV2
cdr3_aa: CASSVEFWSTDTQYF

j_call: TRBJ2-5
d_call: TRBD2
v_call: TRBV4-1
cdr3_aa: CASSQGASGGAQETQYF

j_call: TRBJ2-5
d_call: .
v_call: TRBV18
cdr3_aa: CASSRGGQETQYF

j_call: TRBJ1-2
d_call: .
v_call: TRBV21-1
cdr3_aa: CASTPGGSGYGYTF

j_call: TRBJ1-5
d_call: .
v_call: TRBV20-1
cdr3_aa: CSASFLASNQPQHF

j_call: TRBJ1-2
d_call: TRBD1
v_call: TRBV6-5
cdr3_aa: CASRNRDSAYGYTF

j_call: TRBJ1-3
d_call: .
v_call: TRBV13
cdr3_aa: CASSHPLGGGSGNTIYF

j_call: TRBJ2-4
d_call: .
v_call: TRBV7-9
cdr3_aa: CASSLVGPAKNIQYF

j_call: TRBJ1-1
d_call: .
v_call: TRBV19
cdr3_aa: CATDGYMNTEAFF

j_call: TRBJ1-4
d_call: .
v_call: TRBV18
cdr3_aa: CASSPGSDTATNEKLFF

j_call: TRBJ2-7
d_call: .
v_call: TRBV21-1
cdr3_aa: CASSKNRQESYEQYF